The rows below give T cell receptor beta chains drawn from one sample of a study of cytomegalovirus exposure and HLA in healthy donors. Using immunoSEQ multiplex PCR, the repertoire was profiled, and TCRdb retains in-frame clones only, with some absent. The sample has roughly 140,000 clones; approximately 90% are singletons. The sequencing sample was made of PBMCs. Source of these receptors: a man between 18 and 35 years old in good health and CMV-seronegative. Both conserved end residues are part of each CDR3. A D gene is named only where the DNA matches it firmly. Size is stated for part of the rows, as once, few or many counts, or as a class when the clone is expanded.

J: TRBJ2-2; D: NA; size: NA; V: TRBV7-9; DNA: TGTGCCAGCAGCTTAAACCAGGGTGTAACCGGGGAGCTGTTTTTT; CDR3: CASSLNQGVTGELFF
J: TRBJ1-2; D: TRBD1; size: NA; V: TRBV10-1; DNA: TGCGCCAGCAGCGGGGACAGGGGCAACTATGGCTACACCTTC; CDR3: CASSGDRGNYGYTF
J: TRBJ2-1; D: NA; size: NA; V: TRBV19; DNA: TGTGCCAGTTCCACCGGGACAAGGGGGAGCGTTCGGCAGTTCTTC; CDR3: CASSTGTRGSVRQFF
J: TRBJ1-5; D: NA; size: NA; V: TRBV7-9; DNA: TGTGCCAGCAGCAACTGTCCCGGGTGTCAGCCCCAGCATTTT; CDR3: CASSNCPGCQPQHF
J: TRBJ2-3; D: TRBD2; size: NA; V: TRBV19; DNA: TGTGCCAGTAAACTAGCGGGGGTGAATACGCAGTATTTT; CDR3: CASKLAGVNTQYF
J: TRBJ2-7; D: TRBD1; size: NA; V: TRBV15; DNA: TGTGCCACCAGCAGAGATAGGGACAGGTTCTACGAGCAGTACTTC; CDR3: CATSRDRDRFYEQYF
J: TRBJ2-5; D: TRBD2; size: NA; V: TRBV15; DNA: TGTGCCACCAGCAGGCGACTAGCGGGAGCAGAGACCCAGTACTTC; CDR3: CATSRRLAGAETQYF
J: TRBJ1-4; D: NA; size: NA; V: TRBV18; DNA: TGTGCCAGCTCACGCAGCAGGGTTGGGGATGAAAAACTGTTTTTT; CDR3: CASSRSRVGDEKLFF
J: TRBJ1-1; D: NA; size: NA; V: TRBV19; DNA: TGTGCCAGTAGTATGTTAGCGGCGGGCACTGAAGCTTTCTTT; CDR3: CASSMLAAGTEAFF
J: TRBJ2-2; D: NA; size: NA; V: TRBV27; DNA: TGTGCCAGCCACAGGGGAGGATCCGGGGAGCTGTTTTTT; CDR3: CASHRGGSGELFF
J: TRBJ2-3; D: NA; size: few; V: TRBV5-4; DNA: TGTGCCAGCAGCTTGGCGGGGAAACGGGACACAGATACGCAGTATTTT; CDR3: CASSLAGKRDTDTQYF
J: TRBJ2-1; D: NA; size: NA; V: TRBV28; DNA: TGTGCCAGCAGTGGCCCGCCGGCCCACGAGGGGCAGTTCTTC; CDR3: CASSGPPAHEGQFF
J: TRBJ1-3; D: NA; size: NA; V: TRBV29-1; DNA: TGCAGCGTATACATCAGGGCAGGGGAAAACACCATATATTTT; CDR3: CSVYIRAGENTIYF
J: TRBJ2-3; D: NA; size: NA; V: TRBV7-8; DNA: TGTGGCGTTGGGAGTGAGGTTGGCACAGATACGCAGTATTTT; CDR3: CGVGSEVGTDTQYF
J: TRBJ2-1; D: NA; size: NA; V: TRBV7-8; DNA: TGTGCCAGCAGCATACGGGTTAATGAGCAGTTCTTC; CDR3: CASSIRVNEQFF
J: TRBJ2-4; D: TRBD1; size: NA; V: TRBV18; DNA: TGTGCCAGCTCACCGACAGGGGGAGAAAACATTCAGTACTTC; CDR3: CASSPTGGENIQYF
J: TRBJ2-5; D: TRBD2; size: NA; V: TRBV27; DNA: TGTGCCAGCAGTTTACGACTAGCGGGAGGCCGAGGAGAGACCCAGTACTTC; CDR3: CASSLRLAGGRGETQYF
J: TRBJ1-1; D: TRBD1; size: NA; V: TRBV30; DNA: TGTGCCTGGAGTGGGGACAGGGGGCAGGGAACTGAAGCTTTCTTT; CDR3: CAWSGDRGQGTEAFF
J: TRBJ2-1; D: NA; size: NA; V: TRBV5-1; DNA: TGCGCCAGCAGCTTCTTAACAGATGAGCAGTTCTTC; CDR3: CASSFLTDEQFF
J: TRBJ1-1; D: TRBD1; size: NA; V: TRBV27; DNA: TGTGCCAGCAGTAATCCAGGGGGATTCACTGAAGCTTTCTTT; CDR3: CASSNPGGFTEAFF
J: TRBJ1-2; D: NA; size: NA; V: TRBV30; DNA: TGTGCCTGGAGTGTACCCGAGGGCTACACCTTC; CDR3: CAWSVPEGYTF
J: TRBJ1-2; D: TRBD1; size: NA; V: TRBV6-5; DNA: TGTGCCAGCAGTTGGACAGGGGGCCTTCACTATGGCTACACCTTC; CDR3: CASSWTGGLHYGYTF
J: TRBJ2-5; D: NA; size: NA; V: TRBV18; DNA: TGTGCCAGCTCACCGGGAGATGGCCGGGAGACCCAGTACTTC; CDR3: CASSPGDGRETQYF
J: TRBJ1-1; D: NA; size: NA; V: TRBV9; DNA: TGTGCCAGCAGCGTAGTAGGTACAGGGAACACTGAAGCTTTCTTT; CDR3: CASSVVGTGNTEAFF
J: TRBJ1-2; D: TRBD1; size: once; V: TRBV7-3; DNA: TGTGCCAGCAGCCCCGGGACAGGGGGTCAAGGAGGCTACACCTTC; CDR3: CASSPGTGGQGGYTF
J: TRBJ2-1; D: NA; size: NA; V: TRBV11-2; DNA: TGTGCCAGCAGCTTAGCCACCGGCAGGGTTAATGAGCAGTTCTTC; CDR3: CASSLATGRVNEQFF
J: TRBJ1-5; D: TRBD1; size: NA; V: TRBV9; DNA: TGTGCCAGCAGCGTGGGGACAGGGAATCAGCCCCAGCATTTT; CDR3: CASSVGTGNQPQHF
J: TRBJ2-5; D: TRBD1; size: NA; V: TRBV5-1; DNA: TGCGCCAGCAGCTCCGGGACAGGACAAGAGACCCAGTACTTC; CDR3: CASSSGTGQETQYF
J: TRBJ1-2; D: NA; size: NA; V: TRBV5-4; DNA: TGTGCCAGCAGCCTCTCCCCCAGGGATAACTATGGCTACACCTTC; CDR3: CASSLSPRDNYGYTF
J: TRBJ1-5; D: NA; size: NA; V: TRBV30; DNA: TGTGCCTGGAATGTGGGAGGGAGGAATAGCAATCAGCCCCAGCATTTT; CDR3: CAWNVGGRNSNQPQHF
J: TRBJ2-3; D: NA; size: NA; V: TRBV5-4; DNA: TGTGCCAGCAGCTTGAGGGGGACGCCCCCCACAGATACGCAGTATTTT; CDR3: CASSLRGTPPTDTQYF
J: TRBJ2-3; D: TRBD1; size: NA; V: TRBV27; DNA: TGTGCCAGCAGCCTGGGGACAGGGGAGGCAGATACGCAGTATTTT; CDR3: CASSLGTGEADTQYF
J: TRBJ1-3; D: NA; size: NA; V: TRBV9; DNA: TGTGCCAGCAGCCCTGCGGGGGGCTCACTTGGAAACACCATATATTTT; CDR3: CASSPAGGSLGNTIYF
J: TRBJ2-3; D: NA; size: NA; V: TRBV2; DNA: TGTGCCAGCAGTGTGGTGCTGCAGGATACGCAGTATTTT; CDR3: CASSVVLQDTQYF
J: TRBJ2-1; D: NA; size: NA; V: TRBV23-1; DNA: TGCGCCAGCAGTGAGCTCGGGACTGCCTTCGTGGAGCAGTTCTTC; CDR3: CASSELGTAFVEQFF
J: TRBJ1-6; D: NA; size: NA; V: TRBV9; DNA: TGTGCCAGCAGCCTTGGGCCCAGGGATTCACCCCTCCACTTT; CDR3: CASSLGPRDSPLHF
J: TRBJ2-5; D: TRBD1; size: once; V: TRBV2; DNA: TGTGCCAGCAGTGAAATGGGACAGGCCGGGGAGACCCAGTACTTC; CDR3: CASSEMGQAGETQYF
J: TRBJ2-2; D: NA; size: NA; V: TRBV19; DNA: TGTGCCAGTAGCGGGAAGAACACCGGGGAGCTGTTTTTT; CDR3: CASSGKNTGELFF
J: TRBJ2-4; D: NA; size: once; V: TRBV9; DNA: TGTGCCAGCAGCCCGGGGGCCAAAAACATTCAGTACTTC; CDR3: CASSPGAKNIQYF
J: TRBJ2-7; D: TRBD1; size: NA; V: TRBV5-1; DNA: TGCGCCAGCAGCTGGGCGGACAGGCCCTACGAGCAGTACTTC; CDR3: CASSWADRPYEQYF
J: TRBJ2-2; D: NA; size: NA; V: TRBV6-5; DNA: TGTGCCAGCAGTTACTCGTCACTTCACCCCTACGGGGAGCTGTTTTTT; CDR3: CASSYSSLHPYGELFF
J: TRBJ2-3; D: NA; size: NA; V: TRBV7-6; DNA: TGTGCCAGCAGCTTTCGAGGGCGGAACACAGATACGCAGTATTTT; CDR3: CASSFRGRNTDTQYF
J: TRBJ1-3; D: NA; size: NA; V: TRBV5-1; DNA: TGCGCCAGCAGCTTGGGGACGGCGGGTTTGGGAAACACCATATATTTT; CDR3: CASSLGTAGLGNTIYF
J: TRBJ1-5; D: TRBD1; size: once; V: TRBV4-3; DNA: TGCGCCAGCAGCCCTGACGTAGCAGGGGGCCTGGGCAATCAGCCCCAGCATTTT; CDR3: CASSPDVAGGLGNQPQHF
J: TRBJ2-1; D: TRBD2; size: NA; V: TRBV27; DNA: TGTGCCAGCAGTTTTCGGCTAGCGGGGGGTTACAATGAGCAGTTCTTC; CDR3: CASSFRLAGGYNEQFF
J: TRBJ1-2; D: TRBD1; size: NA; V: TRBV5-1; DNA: TGCGCCAGCAGCACCGACAGGGTCGAGGGTGCGTATCTCTACTATGGCTACACCTTC; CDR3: CASSTDRVEGAYLYYGYTF
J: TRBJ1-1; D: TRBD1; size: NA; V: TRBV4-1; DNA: TGCGCCAGCAGCAAAGGGCAGGACAGGGTGGGAACCGGTACTGAAGCTTTCTTT; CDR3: CASSKGQDRVGTGTEAFF
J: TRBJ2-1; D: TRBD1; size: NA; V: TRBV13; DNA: TGTGCCAGCGGGACAGGGCCCTACAATGAGCAGTTCTTC; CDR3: CASGTGPYNEQFF
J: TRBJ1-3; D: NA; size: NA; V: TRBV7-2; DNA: TGTGCCAGCAGCAGTACAGGGCCTGGCTCTGGAAACACCATATATTTT; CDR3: CASSSTGPGSGNTIYF
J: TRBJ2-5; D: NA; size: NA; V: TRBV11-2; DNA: TGTGCCAGCAGCCGAGAGACCCAGTACTTC; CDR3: CASSRETQYF
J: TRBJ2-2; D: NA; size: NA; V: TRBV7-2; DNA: TGTGCCAGCAGCTTTAGACAGCGTACCACCGGGGAGCTGTTTTTT; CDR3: CASSFRQRTTGELFF
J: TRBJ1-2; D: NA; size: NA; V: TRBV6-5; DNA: TGTGCCAGCACCGCTATCGACGAGGCTAACTATGGCTACACCTTC; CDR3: CASTAIDEANYGYTF
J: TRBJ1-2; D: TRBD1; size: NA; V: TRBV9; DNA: TGTGCCAGCAGCGAGACAGGGTCTAACTATGGCTACACCTTC; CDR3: CASSETGSNYGYTF
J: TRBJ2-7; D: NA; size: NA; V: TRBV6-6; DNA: TGTGCCAGCAGTTACTCGAAGGGACTCCAAGCCTACGAGCAGTACTTC; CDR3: CASSYSKGLQAYEQYF
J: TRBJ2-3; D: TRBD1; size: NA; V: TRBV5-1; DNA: TGCGCCAGCAGCACCACAGGGGGAAACACAGATACGCAGTATTTT; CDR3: CASSTTGGNTDTQYF
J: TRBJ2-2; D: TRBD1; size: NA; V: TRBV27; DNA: TGTGCCAGCAGTCTCTCGGACAGGGGCACCGGGGAGCTGTTTTTT; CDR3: CASSLSDRGTGELFF
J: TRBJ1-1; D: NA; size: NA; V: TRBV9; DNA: TGTGCCAGCAGCCACACCTTGGACAGTGAAGCTTTCTTT; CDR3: CASSHTLDSEAFF
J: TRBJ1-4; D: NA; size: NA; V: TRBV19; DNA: TGTGCCAGTAGTATAGGGGGCAGCCCTAATGAAAAACTGTTTTTT; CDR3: CASSIGGSPNEKLFF
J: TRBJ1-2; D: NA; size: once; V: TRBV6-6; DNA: TGTGCCAGCAGTTACTCCCCAGATAACTATGGCTACACCTTC; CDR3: CASSYSPDNYGYTF
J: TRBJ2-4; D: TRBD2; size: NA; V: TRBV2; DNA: TGTGCCAGCAGTGCAGAACTAGCGAAAAACATTCAGTACTTC; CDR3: CASSAELAKNIQYF